This T cell receptor (beta chain) was sequenced during a study of T cell repertoires in cytomegalovirus infection. V lost 4 bases, J lost 7 bases, and 7 bases stayed unmatched. From germline, CDR1 is DFQATT and CDR2 SNEGSKA (reference sequence). The CDR3 is made up of 14 amino acids. This clonotype appeared many times. TCRdb fed the reads into MiXCR, producing one record per CDR3 protein. The sample carries roughly 240,000 distinct CDR3 sequences, around 6.6% recorded once. The sequenced sample was PBMCs. The clonotype originates from a human donor in good health (CMV status not recorded). Some clones in this sample may be carry-over from other donors' samples. The V call is TRBV20-1, the J call TRBJ1-6; 7 bases align to TRBD1. The CDR3 sequence: CSATPGQSNSPLHF. CDR3 in DNA: TGCAGTGCTACTCCGGGACAGTCAAATTCACCCCTCCACTTT.